This T cell receptor beta chain was recovered during a study of technical replicates of blood from a handful of donors. Germline V gives CDR1 SGHVS, CDR2 FNYEAQ. V lost 4 bases and J 0 bases, leaving 6 bases between the germline ends. This CDR3 comprises 13 residues. This clone was counted only a few times. Generated by immunoSEQ multiplex PCR, the TCRdb table keeps only in-frame clones and is missing some. The sample includes nearly 80,000 clones, 85% to 95% of them seen just once. The sequence came from a human donor in good health. The genes are TRBV7-6 and TRBJ1-2; D gene uncertain. The sample was T cells isolated from PBMCs. CDR3 coding DNA: TGTGCCAGCAGCTCACAGCCTAACTATGGCTACACCTTC. This encodes CASSSQPNYGYTF.